This T cell receptor beta chain was identified in a study of CD8 T cells in ankylosing spondylitis. Whole-study findings and limits: Significant enrichment of disease-linked clones was reportedly seen in matched ankylosing spondylitis synovial fluid. Characteristic of ankylosing spondylitis blood, it appeared, was a TCR beta motif comprising about eight highly homologous variants. Certain motif variants had earlier been reported in reactive arthritis synovial fluid and blood.

This clonotype appeared a few times. The antigen remains undetermined. The V end was cut by 2 bases, the J end by 5 bases, with 15 bases between. There are 14 residues in the CDR3. In germline, CDR1 is DFQATT, CDR2 SNEGSKA (reference sequence). MiXCR was run by TCRdb on the 5' RACE reads, yielding one entry per CDR3 protein. Of a few hundred thousand distinct CDR3 sequences listed, roughly 13% were seen once; the top ten hold 6.5% to 7%. The sequenced material came from blood, either unsorted or a sorted T cell fraction (not recorded which). The clonotype comes from a male donor with ankylosing spondylitis. This rearrangement joins TRBV20-1 to TRBJ2-5, with no clear D. Here the CDR3 DNA reads TGCAGTGCTAGACCGATTGAGACTCTGGAGACCCAGTACTTC. Residues: CSARPIETLETQYF.